These T cell receptor beta chains were read from a single sample in a study of blood T cell repertoires in COVID-19. Assay used: immunoSEQ multiplex PCR; TCRdb lists only in-frame clones, some missing. The table lists around 160,000 clones, just over 90% of them singletons, with roughly 2.3% in the top ten. Sequencing input: peripheral blood. Every receptor here comes from a man aged 18 to 29 with acute or convalescent COVID-19. CDR3s leave out the opening cysteine and the closing phenylalanine or tryptophan. The order of the fields is V gene, clone size, CDR3 protein. Rows may omit the clone size; those that give it use once, few, many or a size class.

TRBV4-1 - ASSQEAGTVLDYGYT
TRBV5-1 - ASSLLSQGVYEQY
TRBV6-5 once ASSSPTGSTEAF
TRBV15 once ATSSPARGPEAF
TRBV6-4 - ASSDNGAGPNYGYT
TRBV11-3 - ASSSPLGGASYEQY
TRBV14 - ASSQTARGLNTEAF
TRBV12-3/TRBV12-4 - ASTLHRGEAF
TRBV3-1/TRBV3-2 - ASSQDLEDGREQF
TRBV3-1/TRBV3-2 - ASSGMIAGSTDTQY
TRBV24-1 - ATSEGLAEYYNEQF
TRBV3-1/TRBV3-2 - ASSQAGTVTDTQY
TRBV27 - ASSVDRTTFSLA
TRBV3-1/TRBV3-2 - ASSRRTGTGANEQF
TRBV5-1 - ASSSMVVSGELF
TRBV6-5 - ASSYAGRPTVNEQF
TRBV23-1 - ASSPKYSADYAGELF
TRBV5-1 - ASSLDTVAALRGLAF
TRBV29-1 - SVGTARTGRISGANVLT
TRBV11-2 - ASSLSTVSGAFYNEQF
TRBV7-9 few ASSHWGGNSYEQY
TRBV6-5 - ASSRLQFNEKLF
TRBV27 - ASSFGHQGTQY
TRBV6-5 - ASSYGAGVDGYT
TRBV6-1 - ASSEAFLLYEQY
TRBV9 - ASSVVGSPLH
TRBV6-5 - ASGPQGSYEQY
TRBV13 - ASSLGQGSLSYEQY
TRBV4-1 - ASSQVSGLAGETGELF
TRBV19 - ASTKSRDRGFYEQY
TRBV7-9 few ASSLDWHSQGDTEAF
TRBV14 - ASSPLQVRDEQF
TRBV18 - ASSPARTGFYGYT
TRBV5-1 - ASSAQGDPSYGYT
TRBV5-1 - ASSLEGQGAGEQF
TRBV27 - ASSLKTGLYNEQF
TRBV27 - ASSPLGEANYGYT
TRBV6-6 - ASSQMPGQGDYGYT
TRBV11-2 - ASSLEDRAGNTIY
TRBV7-9 once ASSRGANEKLF
TRBV7-2 - ASSLGGVGGAF
TRBV7-9 - ASSAGTGGSQPQH